This TCR beta chain was obtained from a study of T cell repertoires in cytomegalovirus infection. Study-level background: CMV infection together with matching HLA type was indicated by public TCR beta signatures.

This clonotype has at least ten counts. Its specificity is not known. Study-wide results and caveats: Carriers of CMV plus the relevant HLA were identified by cumulative public TCR beta family frequency. It was HLA-C-restricted CMV-specific TCR beta clonotypes that dominated the response ex vivo.

One entry per CDR3 protein, called by TCRdb with MiXCR from the reads. The sample shows approximately 500,000 distinct CDR3 sequences, approximately 26% of them seen only once. Sequenced: PBMCs. The receptor comes from a human donor in good health (CMV status not recorded). Some clones in this sample may be carry-over from other donors' samples.

The CDR3 DNA follows: TGTGCCAGCATGGACAGGGGGTTATGGGGGGGTGAGCAGTTCTTC. Its protein product is CASMDRGLWGGEQFF. The chain is built from TRBV28 and TRBJ2-1; 10 positions agree with TRBD1. The CDR3 sequence is 15 residues long. Trimming at V came to 7 bases and at J to 9 bases, leaving 12 bases not matched to a gene. Germline V CDR1 and CDR2: MDHEN, SYDVKM.